This TCR beta chain was found in a study of low-dose radiotherapy and immunotherapy resistance in tumors. Study at large: Cohort 1 patients were irradiated with 0.5 Gy fractions every 2 weeks to 6.5 Gy total. Intravenous ipilimumab 1 mg/kg every six weeks was given with nivolumab 240 mg every two weeks.

This clonotype was found many times. This CDR3 is 14 amino acids long. Trimming removed 4 bases from V and 1 base from J, with 8 bases in between. Germline values: CDR1 SEHNR, CDR2 FQNEAQ (reference sequence). Time point indicated: before trial treatment. The donors' regimen was nivolumab, ipilimumab, aspirin, low-dose cyclophosphamide and low-dose radiotherapy. First-strand cDNA used TRAV- and TRBV-specific primers, covering alpha and beta chains. The authors amplified TCRs for about 20 PCR cycles with a constant-region primer and a V-primer adapter. TCRdb used MiXCR to reprocess the reads, holding one entry per CDR3 protein. The data contain about 60,000 distinct CDR3 sequences, roughly 24% of them singletons.

The source material was PBMCs, sampled before treatment. V gene TRBV7-9 combines with J gene TRBJ1-3; TRBD1 might be the D (5 bases). The clonotype originates from a male donor with prostate cancer. The CDR3 DNA sequence: TGTGCCAGCAGCTGGGGGGATTCTGGAAACACCATATATTTT. This encodes CASSWGDSGNTIYF.